This entry describes one T cell receptor (beta chain). Its antigen remains unidentified. Trimming removed 3 bases from V and 5 bases from J, with 7 bases in between. CDR3 length equals 12 residues. This sample was included in a study of spatial heterogeneity in lung cancer. Study-wide points: There were more appearances of ubiquitous expanded tumor TCRs in blood at resection than at follow-up.

Stated time point: sample taken at primary tumor resection. Unsorted tumor, nontumor lung tissue or cryopreserved PBMC supplied the whole RNA. TCRdb re-called the 5' RACE reads through MiXCR, storing one row per CDR3 protein. The sample shows about 92,000 distinct CDR3 sequences, 10% to 15% of them seen only once. This sequence originates from a male donor with early-stage non-small cell lung cancer. Sequencing used PBMCs, obtained at surgery. The V gene is TRBV12-3 or TRBV12-4, the J gene TRBJ1-1, with unresolved D. Written as DNA, the CDR3 is TGTGCCAGCAGTTTTTGGGAGACTGAAGCTTTCTTT. It codes for CASSFWETEAFF.